The 10 T cell receptor beta chains below come from one sample, sequenced in a study of blood T cell repertoires in COVID-19. The table came from immunoSEQ multiplex PCR; TCRdb's copy has only in-frame clones and leaves some out. This table has approximately 250,000 clones, 88% appearing once. Sequencing input: PBMCs or T cells enriched from blood (not recorded which). These receptors were collected from a woman in her thirties who had recovered from COVID-19.

Comments on this clone: The same CDR3 can be traced to other DNA sequences in this sample. The gene calls are TRBV5-1 and TRBJ2-6; D might be TRBD1 (6 bases). The V and J ends lost 2 bases and 4 bases respectively, with 13 bases between them. The germline V gene has CDR1 SGHRS and CDR2 YFSETQ. This CDR3 has 16 residues. The CDR3 here is CASSLLQGAGANVLTF. The CDR3 nucleotides are TGCGCCAGCAGCTTACTACAGGGAGCCGGGGCCAACGTCCTGACTTTC.

The genes are TRBV30 and TRBJ1-6; 10 bases match TRBD1. Trimming removed 2 bases from V and 11 bases from J; junction bases left unmatched: 15. The CDR3 extends over 17 amino acids. CDR1 and CDR2 from the germline V gene are GTSNPN and SVGIG (reference sequence). CDR3 residues: CAWSSLLPGTGVPPLHF. In nucleotides, the CDR3 is TGTGCCTGGAGTTCCTTACTCCCCGGGACAGGGGTCCCACCCCTCCACTTT.

This chain connects TRBV5-5 to TRBJ1-2; TRBD1 is a possible D gene (5 bases). The V and J ends lost 0 bases and 2 bases respectively, with 14 bases between them. CDR3 length: 16 residues. Germline assignment: CDR1 SGHKS and CDR2 YYEKEE (reference sequence). In DNA, the CDR3 is TGTGCCAGCAGCTTGGACCTGACAGAACCCAACTATGGCTACACCTTC. Encoded protein: CASSLDLTEPNYGYTF.

The V gene is TRBV6-5, the J gene TRBJ2-7, with TRBD1 matching over 7 bases. The CDR3 loop spans 15 amino acids. Unmatched junction bases numbered 14, after V lost 7 bases and J lost 5 bases. The V gene's germline CDR1 is MNHEY and CDR2 SVGAGI. The CDR3: CASTLSSRTGNEQYF. The CDR3 DNA follows: TGTGCCAGCACCCTATCGAGCCGGACAGGAAACGAGCAGTACTTC.

The rearrangement links TRBV5-1 to TRBJ2-7, with D possibly TRBD1 on 7 matching bases. In germline, CDR1 is SGHRS, CDR2 YFSETQ. V was clipped by 0 bases and J by 6 bases, with 10 bases between them. The CDR3 has 13 amino acids. CDR3 amino acids: CASSLAQGGEQYF. The CDR3 DNA sequence: TGCGCCAGCAGCTTGGCGCAGGGGGGCGAGCAGTACTTC.

The chain links TRBV3-1 (or the pseudogene TRBV3-2) to TRBJ2-1; TRBD2 agrees at 8 bases. Germline V gene data show CDR1 as LGHDT and CDR2 as YNNKEL (reference sequence). With V trimmed by 1 base and J by 9 bases, 17 bases remained unmatched. The CDR3 is 18 residues long. For the CDR3, the DNA is TGTGCCAGCAGCCAAGTCCCGGCGGCTAGCGGGTTTGTTGGTGAGCAGTTCTTC. Protein product: CASSQVPAASGFVGEQFF.

The J gene is TRBJ1-3, the V gene TRBV7-8, with no clear D. The germline V and J ends were trimmed by 7 bases and 0 bases, with 10 bases remaining between them. The CDR3 is 14 residues long. Per germline, CDR1 SGHVS and CDR2 FQNEAQ. The CDR3 here is CASTQGSSGNTIYF. CDR3 sequence (DNA): TGTGCCAGCACCCAAGGGAGCTCTGGAAACACCATATATTTT.

V and J are TRBV7-9 and TRBJ1-4; 7 nucleotides align to TRBD1. After removal of 5 bases from V and 7 bases from J, the junction contained 13 bases not matched to a gene. This CDR3 is 16 amino acids long. Germline values: CDR1 SEHNR, CDR2 FQNEAQ (reference sequence). DNA of the CDR3: TGTGCCAGCAGCCCCTCACAGACAGGGAGCCGTGAAAAACTGTTTTTT. Encoded protein: CASSPSQTGSREKLFF.

The chain joins TRBV6-6 to TRBJ1-1, with 9 bases fitting TRBD1. V lost 6 bases to trimming and J lost 3 bases; unmatched junction nucleotides: 2. Germline V gives CDR1 MNHNY, CDR2 SVGAGI (reference sequence). CDR3 length: 13 amino acids. CDR3 residues: CASSRQGDTEAFF. The CDR3 DNA sequence: TGTGCCAGCAGCCGACAGGGGGACACTGAAGCTTTCTTT.

The V call is TRBV7-9, the J call TRBJ2-3; a possible D gene is TRBD2 (6 bases). Between the trimmed V and J ends, which lost 7 bases and 2 bases, there was a span of 13 bases. Germline V CDR1 and CDR2: SEHNR, FQNEAQ (reference sequence). This CDR3 region has 14 residues. Here the CDR3 reads CASISDYLTDTQYF. DNA of the CDR3: TGTGCCAGCATTTCGGACTACCTCACAGATACGCAGTATTTT.